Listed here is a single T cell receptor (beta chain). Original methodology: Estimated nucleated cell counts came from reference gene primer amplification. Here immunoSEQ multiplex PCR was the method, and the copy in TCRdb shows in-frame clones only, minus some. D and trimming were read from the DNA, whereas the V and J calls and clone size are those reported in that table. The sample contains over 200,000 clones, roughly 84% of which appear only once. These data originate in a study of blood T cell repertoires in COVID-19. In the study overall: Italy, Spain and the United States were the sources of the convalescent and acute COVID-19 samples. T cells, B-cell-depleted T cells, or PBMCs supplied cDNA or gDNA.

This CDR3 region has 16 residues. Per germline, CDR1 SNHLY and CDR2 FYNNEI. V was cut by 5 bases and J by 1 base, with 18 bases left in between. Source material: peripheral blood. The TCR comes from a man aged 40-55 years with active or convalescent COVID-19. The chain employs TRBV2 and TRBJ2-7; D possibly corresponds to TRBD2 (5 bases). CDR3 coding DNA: TGTGCCAGCAGTCCATTCGGGAACGTACGATCCTACGAGCAGTACTTC. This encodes CASSPFGNVRSYEQYF.